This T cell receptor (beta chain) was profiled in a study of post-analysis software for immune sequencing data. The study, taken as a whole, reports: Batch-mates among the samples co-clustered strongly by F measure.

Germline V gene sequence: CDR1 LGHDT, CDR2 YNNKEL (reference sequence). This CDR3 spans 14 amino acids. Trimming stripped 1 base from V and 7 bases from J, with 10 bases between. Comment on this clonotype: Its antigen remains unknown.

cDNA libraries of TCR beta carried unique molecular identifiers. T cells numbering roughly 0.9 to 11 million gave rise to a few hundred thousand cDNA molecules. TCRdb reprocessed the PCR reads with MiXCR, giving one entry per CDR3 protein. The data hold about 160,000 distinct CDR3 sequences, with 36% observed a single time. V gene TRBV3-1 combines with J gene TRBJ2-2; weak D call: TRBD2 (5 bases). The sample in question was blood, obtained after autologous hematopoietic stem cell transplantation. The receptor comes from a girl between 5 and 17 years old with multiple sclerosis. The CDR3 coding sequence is TGTGCCAGCAGCCAAGGAGGGATTCGCGGGGAGCTGTTTTTT. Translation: CASSQGGIRGELFF.